The 14 T cell receptor beta chains reported below all come from one sample, sequenced in a study of OX40 agonist ivuxolimab in advanced cancers. This table comes from immunoSEQ multiplex PCR, and its TCRdb copy is limited to in-frame clones, with some not included. The repertoire holds fewer than 100,000 clones, roughly 90% seen once, with 10% in the top ten. The source material was CD4+ or CD8+ T cells sorted from blood, sampled in a trial of the OX40 agonist ivuxolimab. These receptor sequences come from an adult with an advanced solid tumor such as melanoma, head and neck, liver or kidney cancer.

This clone has only one observation. The CDR3 nucleotides are TGTGCCAGCAGCATTGGGACAGGGAGGGTGTATGAGCAGTTCTTC. Translation: CASSIGTGRVYEQFF. The chain uses TRBV5-5 and TRBJ2-1, with TRBD1 matching 9 bases. The CDR3 spans 15 residues. V was pared by 4 bases and J by 8 bases, with 10 bases of the junction left unmatched. CDR1 and CDR2 from the germline V gene are SGHKS and YYEKEE (reference sequence).

V is TRBV5-1 and J is TRBJ1-5; tentative D call: TRBD1 (5 bases). CDR1 is SGHRS, CDR2 YFSETQ, per germline. V shed 0 bases and J shed 5 bases, with 9 bases lying between them. CDR3 length: 14 residues. DNA of the CDR3: TGCGCCAGCAGCTTGGATTGGGGGGATCAGCCCCAGCATTTT. It encodes CASSLDWGDQPQHF.

The CDR3 DNA sequence: TGCAGCGTTAACACCGACAGGATTGGGGAGACCCAGTACTTC. Its translation is CSVNTDRIGETQYF. The V call is TRBV29-1, the J call TRBJ2-5; D is perhaps TRBD1 (6 bases). Germline V lookup: CDR1 SQVTM, CDR2 ANQGSEA. The CDR3 runs 14 residues. Trimming pared 5 bases from V and 5 bases from J, leaving 18 bases between.

The J gene is TRBJ2-4, the V gene TRBV6-6; 7 bases fit TRBD2. With 2 bases clipped from V and 1 base from J, the junction kept 2 bases outside the gene matches. Germline V gene data show CDR1 as MNHNY and CDR2 as SVGAGI (reference sequence). This CDR3 region has 15 residues. CDR3 DNA: TGTGCCAGCAGTTACGGCGGGAGCGCCAAAAACATTCAGTACTTC. This translates into CASSYGGSAKNIQYF.

V and J are TRBV5-1 and TRBJ2-1; 11 bases line up with TRBD2. The CDR3 loop spans 16 amino acids. Germline values: CDR1 SGHRS, CDR2 YFSETQ. The trim removed 3 bases at V and 7 bases at J, leaving 9 bases unmatched. CDR3 amino acids: CASSSLAGGTVNEQFF. DNA of the CDR3: TGCGCCAGCAGCTCGCTAGCGGGGGGCACCGTGAATGAGCAGTTCTTC.

On this clone itself: At one of its ends the junction is not consistent with the germline gene, which may arise from a read error. The V call is TRBV5-1, the J call TRBJ2-7; 7 nucleotides match TRBD2. The CDR3 runs 14 residues. CDR1 is SGHRS, CDR2 YFSETQ, per germline. This CDR3 is CASSRGGDDYEQYF. The CDR3 DNA reads as TGTGCCAGCAGCCGGGGAGGGGACGACTACGAGCAGTACTTC.

The rearrangement links TRBV5-1 to TRBJ1-6, with D possibly TRBD1 on 6 matching bases. Germline CDR1 SGHRS, CDR2 YFSETQ. CDR3 size: 17 residues. V lost 0 bases, J lost 1 base, and 11 bases lay in between. The CDR3 nucleotides read TGCGCCAGCAGCTTGGGGCTAGGGGGGTCCTATAATTCACCCCTCCACTTT. Residues: CASSLGLGGSYNSPLHF.

This clone is hyperexpanded (1% or more) in the sample. The sample has other DNA sequences that encode this CDR3 too. The CDR3 is CASSEKGQLPYEQYF. DNA of the CDR3: TGTGCCAGCAGTGAAAAGGGACAGCTCCCCTACGAGCAGTACTTC. The gene calls are TRBV6-1 and TRBJ2-7; 7 bases are shared with TRBD1. The germline CDR1 and CDR2 sequences are MNHNS and SASEGT. The CDR3 is made up of 15 amino acids. V lost 2 bases and J lost 2; bases outside the gene matches: 6.

The V and J genes are TRBV6-5 and TRBJ2-6; D uncertain. V was pared by 6 bases and J by 0 bases, with 6 bases between. The length of the CDR3 is 14 residues. Germline CDR1 reads MNHEY; CDR2 reads SVGAGI. DNA for the CDR3: TGTGCCAGCAGGTCACTCTCTGGGGCCAACGTCCTGACTTTC. Translating gives CASRSLSGANVLTF.

The count of this clone is one. CDR3 coding DNA: TGTGCCAGCAGTCTAGAAAGGACTAGCGGGGCTTATACGCAGTATTTT. This codes for CASSLERTSGAYTQYF. The chain combines TRBV28 with TRBJ2-3; 12 positions match TRBD2. J was trimmed by 7 bases and V by 5 bases; bases with no gene match: 10. This CDR3 region has 16 residues. Germline assignment: CDR1 MDHEN and CDR2 SYDVKM. The complete variable domain, with remaining parts taken from reference TRBV28 and TRBJ2-3, reads DVKVTQSSRYLVKRTGEKVFLECVQDMDHENMFWYRQDPGLGLRLIYFSYDVKMKEKGDIPEGYSVSREKKERFSLILESASTNQTSMYLCASSLERTSGAYTQYFGPGTRLTVL.

This sequence joins TRBV6-5 and TRBJ2-7, with 7 bases identical to TRBD1. The CDR3 totals 15 residues. The V segment lost 6 bases and the J segment 4 bases; nucleotides outside the gene matches: 12. CDR1 and CDR2 (germline): MNHEY, SVGAGI. CDR3 residues: CASRKRGQDLYEQYF. The CDR3, as DNA: TGTGCCAGCAGGAAACGAGGACAGGATCTTTACGAGCAGTACTTC.

V and J are TRBV5-6 and TRBJ1-5; no clear D gene. The CDR3 is 14 residues long. Germline loops: CDR1 SGHDT, CDR2 YYEEEE. The V gene lost 0 bases and the J gene lost 5 bases, with 9 bases spanning the gap. CDR3 nucleotides: TGTGCCAGCAGCTTGGTTGGGCGTGATCAGCCCCAGCATTTT. Protein sequence: CASSLVGRDQPQHF. The full variable domain, its missing parts supplied by reference TRBV5-6 and TRBJ1-5, is DAGVTQSPTHLIKTRGQQVTLRCSPKSGHDTVSWYQQALGQGPQFIFQYYEEEERQRGNFPDRFSGHQFPNYSSELNVNALLLGDSALYLCASSLVGRDQPQHFGDGTRLSIL.

This chain links TRBV5-1 with TRBJ2-1; D may be TRBD2 (6 bases). The CDR3 sequence is 15 residues long. V dropped 1 base and J dropped 2 bases, with 10 bases sitting between them. Per the germline V gene, CDR1 is SGHRS and CDR2 is YFSETQ. CDR3 protein: CASSLIGSTYNEQFF. The CDR3 DNA reads as TGCGCCAGCAGCTTGATCGGGAGTACCTACAATGAGCAGTTCTTC. The full variable domain, rest sourced from reference TRBV5-1 and TRBJ2-1, is KAGVTQTPRYLIKTRGQQVTLSCSPISGHRSVSWYQQTPGQGLQFLFEYFSETQRNKGNFPGRFSGRQFSNSRSEMNVSTLELGDSALYLCASSLIGSTYNEQFFGPGTRLTVL.

V gene TRBV10-3 combines with J gene TRBJ2-3, with a possible D match to TRBD2 (6 bases). Germline assignment: CDR1 ENHRY and CDR2 SYGVKD. The CDR3 runs 15 residues. V dropped 6 bases and J dropped 6 bases, with 19 bases sitting between them. The CDR3 sequence is CAISLDSGGYDTQYF. The CDR3 nucleotides read TGTGCCATCAGCCTAGACAGCGGAGGGTATGATACGCAGTATTTT.